The 15 T cell receptor beta chains below come from one sample, sequenced in a study of CD8 T cells in Susac syndrome. Random hexamers were used to reverse transcribe an amount of roughly 0.5 to 1 ug RNA. TCRdb processed the immunoSEQ multiplex PCR reads anew with MiXCR; each CDR3 protein has one entry. The sample holds about 280,000 distinct CDR3 sequences, 80% to 90% seen once. Sequences were obtained from CD8+ T cells from PBMCs. The receptors derive from a human donor with multiple sclerosis.

The genes are TRBV6-2 or TRBV6-3 and TRBJ2-4; TRBD2 might be the D (6 bases). The V gene's germline CDR1 is MNHEY and CDR2 SVGEGT. The CDR3 totals 15 residues. The V end was cut by 2 bases, the J end by 6 bases, with 14 bases between. For the CDR3, the DNA is TGTGCCAGCAGTTACCCCCTGGGACTGCCAAACATTCAGTACTTC. It yields the protein CASSYPLGLPNIQYF.

The V call is TRBV20-1, the J call TRBJ1-6; D call uncertain. Trimming shortened V by 0 bases and J by 7 bases, and 16 bases separated the two germline ends. The germline gives CDR1 DFQATT, CDR2 SNEGSKA (reference sequence). CDR3 size: 16 residues. The CDR3 DNA sequence: TGCAGTGCTAGAGATGATGGAGGGTGGGAAAATTCACCCCTCCACTTT. Amino acid sequence: CSARDDGGWENSPLHF.

V and J are TRBV28 and TRBJ2-6; 7 positions match TRBD2. The junction had 18 bases not matched to a gene; V was cut back by 8 bases and J by 8 bases. The CDR3 sequence is 17 residues long. Germline V CDR1 and CDR2: MDHEN, SYDVKM. CDR3 in DNA: TGTGCCAGCGTTCGGACTATCCGGGAGGCTGAGACCAACGTCCTGACTTTC. Translating gives CASVRTIREAETNVLTF.

In DNA, the CDR3 is TGTGCCAGCAGTTTAGGAGGGAATACGCAGTATTTT. Translated: CASSLGGNTQYF. The chain uses TRBV27 and TRBJ2-3; TRBD2 might be the D (6 bases). Trimming took off 2 bases at V and 7 bases at J, with 7 bases between the two ends. Per the germline V gene, CDR1 is MNHEY and CDR2 is SMNVEV (reference sequence). The CDR3 consists of 12 residues.

The sample holds a few counts of this clonotype. This chain links TRBV4-1 with TRBJ2-7; D not resolved. Trimming left V 1 base short and J 7 bases short, with 14 bases between. Germline assignment: CDR1 MGHRA and CDR2 YSYEKL. This CDR3 is 14 amino acids long. CDR3 DNA: TGCGCCAGCAGCCAAGCGGGTGGGGTGTGGGAGCAGTACTTC. It is translated as CASSQAGGVWEQYF.

This chain's CDR3 is CSAWGLPAETQYF. CDR3 nucleotide sequence: TGCAGTGCTTGGGGCCTTCCAGCGGAGACCCAGTACTTC. V and J are TRBV20-1 and TRBJ2-5, with a tentative D call TRBD1 (5 bases). Looked up from germline, CDR1 is DFQATT and CDR2 is SNEGSKA (reference sequence). The germline V and J ends were trimmed by 5 bases and 5 bases, with 15 bases remaining between them. This CDR3 comprises 13 residues.

The chain combines TRBV6-1 with TRBJ2-7; 8 bases align to TRBD2. Germline V gene data show CDR1 as MNHNS and CDR2 as SASEGT. The V and J ends lost 6 bases and 0 bases, in that order; junction bases with no gene match: 4. This CDR3 region has 14 residues. CDR3 region: CASSPGGSSYEQYF. The CDR3 DNA is TGTGCCAGCAGCCCGGGAGGGAGCTCCTACGAGCAGTACTTC.

V gene TRBV5-6 combines with J gene TRBJ2-7; D gene unclear. CDR1 and CDR2 from the germline V gene are SGHDT and YYEEEE. Trimming removed 4 bases from V and 3 bases from J, with 8 bases in between. The CDR3 is 12 amino acids. CDR3 loop: CASSVGVYEQYF. The CDR3 bases are TGTGCCAGCAGCGTTGGAGTCTACGAGCAGTACTTC.

The chain recombines TRBV29-1 with TRBJ2-4, with D maybe TRBD1 (5 bases). The CDR3 runs to 14 residues. CDR1 is SQVTM, CDR2 ANQGSEA, per germline. The ends were cut back, 6 bases at V and 0 bases at J, with 12 bases in the middle. CDR3 region: CSVGTGVAKNIQYF. In DNA, the CDR3 is TGCAGCGTCGGTACAGGAGTAGCCAAAAACATTCAGTACTTC.

This clonotype occurred a few times. The chain employs TRBV27 and TRBJ1-1; no definite D call. Germline loops: CDR1 MNHEY, CDR2 SMNVEV (reference sequence). The CDR3 extends over 14 amino acids. V dropped 2 bases and J dropped 1 base, with 8 bases sitting between them. This CDR3 is CASSLARPNTEAFF. In DNA, the CDR3 is TGTGCCAGCAGTTTAGCCCGCCCGAACACTGAAGCTTTCTTT.

This chain connects TRBV6-5 to TRBJ2-7; 8 positions match TRBD1. CDR1 and CDR2 from the germline V gene are MNHEY and SVGAGI. The CDR3 runs 14 residues. V lost 6 bases and J lost 5; bases outside the gene matches: 9. CDR3 residues: CASSRGQGGHEQYF. As DNA, the CDR3 is TGTGCCAGCAGCCGCGGACAGGGAGGACACGAGCAGTACTTC.

V and J are TRBV5-4 and TRBJ2-4; D is undetermined. V shed 4 bases and J shed 8 bases, with 19 bases lying between them. Per the germline V gene, CDR1 is SGHNT and CDR2 is YYREEE (reference sequence). This CDR3 is 15 amino acids long. CDR3 sequence: CASSLGIDAVDIQYF. CDR3 DNA: TGTGCCAGCAGCCTGGGAATCGACGCAGTAGACATTCAGTACTTC.

Here the CDR3 reads CASSQKDRDTNEKLFF. In DNA, the CDR3 is TGCGCCAGCAGTCAGAAGGACAGGGACACAAATGAAAAACTGTTTTTT. J is TRBJ1-4 and V is TRBV23-1; 8 nucleotides agree with TRBD1. TRBV23-1 is an ORF, and what it does is uncertain. The CDR3 contains 16 residues. The ends lost 3 bases at V and 5 bases at J; junction bases unmatched: 8.

The chain couples TRBV3-1 to TRBJ2-1; 10 positions agree with TRBD2. With 4 bases clipped from V and 2 bases from J, the junction kept 2 bases outside the gene matches. This CDR3 is 15 amino acids long. Per germline, CDR1 LGHDT and CDR2 YNNKEL (reference sequence). This CDR3 is CASSRSGRAYNEQFF. CDR3 coding DNA: TGTGCCAGCAGCCGCAGCGGGAGGGCCTACAATGAGCAGTTCTTC.

This sequence joins TRBV5-5 and TRBJ2-1, with 8 bases aligning to TRBD2. Germline CDR1 reads SGHKS; CDR2 reads YYEKEE (reference sequence). The junction had 5 bases not matched to a gene; V was cut back by 2 bases and J by 4 bases. The CDR3 is 15 amino acids. The CDR3 DNA sequence: TGTGCCAGCAGCTTTTCAACGGGAGGGTACAATGAGCAGTTCTTC. It is translated as CASSFSTGGYNEQFF.